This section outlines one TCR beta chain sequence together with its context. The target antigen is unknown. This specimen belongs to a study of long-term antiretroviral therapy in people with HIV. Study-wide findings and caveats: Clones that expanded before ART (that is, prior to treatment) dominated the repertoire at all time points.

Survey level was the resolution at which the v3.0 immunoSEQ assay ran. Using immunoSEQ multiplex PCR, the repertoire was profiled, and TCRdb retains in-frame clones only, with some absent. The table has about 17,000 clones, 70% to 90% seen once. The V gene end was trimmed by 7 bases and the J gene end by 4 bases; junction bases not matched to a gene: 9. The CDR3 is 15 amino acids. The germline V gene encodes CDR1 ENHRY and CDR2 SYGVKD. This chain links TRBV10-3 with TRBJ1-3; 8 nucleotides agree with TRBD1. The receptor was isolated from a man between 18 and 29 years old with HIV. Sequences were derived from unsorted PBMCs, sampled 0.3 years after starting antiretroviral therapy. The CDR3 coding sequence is TGTGCCATCAACGGACAGGGTATGGGAGGAAACACCATATATTTT. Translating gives CAINGQGMGGNTIYF.